Shown below are 16 T cell receptor beta chains from a single sample sequenced in a study of beta chain features in type 1 diabetes. Of the isolated RNA, all was reverse transcribed, and so the sequenced material was expressed TCRB transcripts. The assay was immunoSEQ multiplex PCR, and TCRdb's table has in-frame clones only and misses some. The sample has about 700,000 clones, about an eighth seen once. What these receptors recognize is not known. Study-level results: TCRB CDR3s were moderately but significantly shorter in Type 1 diabetes patients in all four CD4+ subsets.

Sequenced material: naive CD4+ T cells from blood. The source of these receptors is a young man with type 1 diabetes.

Only a few counts were recorded for this clone. Different DNA sequences within this sample yield the same CDR3. The V and J genes are TRBV7-2 and TRBJ2-3; 7 nucleotides match TRBD1. The CDR3 spans 15 residues. Per the germline V gene, CDR1 is SGHTA and CDR2 is FQGNSA. J gave up 1 base and V 3 bases, and 4 bases lay outside the gene matches. CDR3 nucleotide sequence: TGTGCCAGCAGCTTGACCGGACAGGGCACAGATACGCAGTATTTT. Its protein is CASSLTGQGTDTQYF. The full variable domain, with the rest looked up from reference TRBV7-2 and TRBJ2-3, is GAGVSQSPSNKVTEKGKDVELRCDPISGHTALYWYRQSLGQGLEFLIYFQGNSAPDKSGLPSDRFSAERTGGSVSTLTIQRTQQEDSAVYLCASSLTGQGTDTQYFGPGTRLTVL.

The chain joins TRBV27 to TRBJ1-2; D is ambiguous. There are 12 residues in the CDR3. V was clipped by 6 bases and J by 8 bases, with 13 bases between them. CDR1 is MNHEY and CDR2 is SMNVEV in the germline V gene (reference sequence). CDR3 nucleotides: TGTGCCAGCAGGTCCCAAACTGGAGGCTACACCTTC. The encoded protein is CASRSQTGGYTF.

CDR3: CASSLDHVIEQFF. The CDR3 DNA is TGTGCCAGCAGCTTAGATCATGTGATTGAGCAGTTCTTC. This chain links TRBV11-3 with TRBJ2-1; D gene uncertain. The germline V and J ends were trimmed by 0 bases and 9 bases, with 9 bases remaining between them. The CDR3 extends over 13 amino acids. CDR1 is SGHNT, CDR2 YENEEA, per germline.

The chain links TRBV9 to TRBJ1-5; TRBD1 might be the D (5 bases). The germline V gene encodes CDR1 SGDLS and CDR2 YYNGEE. Trimming removed 4 bases from V and 4 bases from J, with 9 bases in between. This CDR3 has 13 amino acids. The CDR3 is CASSQDSNQPQHF. The CDR3 bases are TGTGCCAGCAGCCAAGACAGTAATCAGCCCCAGCATTTT.

With respect to this clone: At the DNA level, this CDR3 is encoded by other sequences in the same sample as well. The chain combines TRBV9 with TRBJ2-5; no clear D gene. Trimming shortened V by 0 bases and J by 4 bases, and 4 bases separated the two germline ends. Germline V CDR1 and CDR2: SGDLS, YYNGEE. The CDR3 runs to 12 residues. CDR3: CASSVEGETQYF. Here the CDR3 DNA reads TGTGCCAGCAGCGTAGAGGGAGAGACCCAGTACTTC.

The sample holds a few counts of this clone. J is TRBJ1-1 and V is TRBV29-1; 7 positions agree with TRBD1. Germline-derived CDR1 and CDR2 are SQVTM and ANQGSEA. Unmatched junction bases numbered 3, after V lost 2 bases and J lost 3 bases. The CDR3 contains 13 residues. CDR3 protein: CSVERQGDTEAFF. CDR3 DNA: TGCAGCGTTGAACGGCAGGGGGACACTGAAGCTTTCTTT.

The V call is TRBV7-9, the J call TRBJ2-5, with TRBD1 as a possible D gene (6 bases). CDR1 and CDR2 from the germline V gene are SEHNR and FQNEAQ (reference sequence). The CDR3 has 17 amino acids. V lost 1 base, J lost 5 bases, and 20 bases lay in between. The CDR3 DNA reads as TGTGCCAGCAGCTTAGGGGACACCGGATATCGAGCGGAGACCCAGTACTTC. This sequence encodes CASSLGDTGYRAETQYF.

About this clone: Other DNA variants within this sample encode the same CDR3. CDR3 sequence reads: CASSSTGAGANVLTF. The DNA of the CDR3 is TGCGCCAGCAGCTCGACAGGGGCTGGGGCCAACGTCCTGACTTTC. The chain couples TRBV5-1 to TRBJ2-6, with 8 bases fitting TRBD1. Germline CDR1 SGHRS, CDR2 YFSETQ. This CDR3 is 15 amino acids long. The V segment lost 3 bases and the J segment 2 bases; nucleotides outside the gene matches: 1.

The CDR3 bases are TGTGCCATCACCGCTGGACAGAATAACTATGGCTACACCTTC. Translated, it gives CAITAGQNNYGYTF. The chain carries TRBV10-3 and TRBJ1-2, with D possibly TRBD1 on 6 matching bases. The CDR3 spans 14 residues. Trimming pared 7 bases from V and 1 base from J, leaving 13 bases between. Per germline, CDR1 ENHRY and CDR2 SYGVKD.

The chain couples TRBV19 to TRBJ1-1; 9 positions match TRBD1. Trimming removed 6 bases from V and 0 bases from J; junction bases left unmatched: 8. This CDR3 has 16 amino acids. Germline CDR1 LNHDA, CDR2 SQIVND (reference sequence). The CDR3, as DNA: TGTGCCAGTAGGCTCAGACAGGGGGAAATGAACACTGAAGCTTTCTTT. As protein: CASRLRQGEMNTEAFF.

V is TRBV7-9 and J is TRBJ2-7; possible D gene TRBD2, 5 bases. The CDR3 is 14 residues long. The germline V gene has CDR1 SEHNR and CDR2 FQNEAQ (reference sequence). With 3 bases removed from V and 3 bases from J, the gap between germline ends came to 12 bases. The CDR3: CASSFMAGVYEQYF. The CDR3 coding sequence is TGTGCCAGCAGCTTTATGGCGGGCGTCTACGAGCAGTACTTC.

This clone appeared a few times. This CDR3 reads CASRSVPGDEQFF. The CDR3 region has the DNA TGTGCCAGCAGAAGTGTCCCTGGGGATGAGCAGTTCTTC. This chain joins TRBV19 and TRBJ2-1; D is uncertain. Trimming pared 9 bases from V and 8 bases from J, leaving 17 bases between. This CDR3 has 13 residues. Germline CDR1 and CDR2: LNHDA and SQIVND (reference sequence). The full variable domain, with the rest looked up from reference TRBV19 and TRBJ2-1, is DGGITQSPKYLFRKEGQNVTLSCEQNLNHDAMYWYRQDPGQGLRLIYYSQIVNDFQKGDIAEGYSVSREKKESFPLTVTSAQKNPTAFYLCASRSVPGDEQFFGPGTRLTVL.

This rearrangement joins TRBV5-1 to TRBJ2-7, with D possibly matching TRBD1 (5 bases). The CDR3 covers 14 residues. Trimming stripped 2 bases from V and 3 bases from J, with 12 bases between. Germline V CDR1 and CDR2: SGHRS, YFSETQ. The CDR3 here is CASSFSLDNYEQYF. The CDR3, as DNA: TGCGCCAGCAGCTTCTCTTTGGACAACTACGAGCAGTACTTC.

This clone was seen a few times. The rearrangement joins TRBV5-6 to TRBJ2-7, with 8 bases identical to TRBD1. V was clipped by 2 bases and J by 0 bases; unmatched bases: 4. Germline V gives CDR1 SGHDT, CDR2 YYEEEE. The CDR3 covers 15 residues. The CDR3 here is CASSFLDRDSYEQYF. DNA of the CDR3: TGTGCCAGCAGCTTTCTGGACAGGGACTCCTACGAGCAGTACTTC.

The gene calls are TRBV30 and TRBJ2-7; the match to TRBD1 covers 9 bases. This CDR3 spans 15 amino acids. The J segment lost 4 bases and the V segment lost 0 bases, leaving 7 bases of the junction unmatched. Germline V gene lookup returns CDR1 GTSNPN and CDR2 SVGIG (reference sequence). DNA for the CDR3: TGTGCCTGGAGTGTAGTGGGACAGGGAGGGTACGAGCAGTACTTC. Its protein product is CAWSVVGQGGYEQYF.

This sequence joins TRBV7-9 and TRBJ2-1; 8 nucleotides align to TRBD2. The germline V gene has CDR1 SEHNR and CDR2 FQNEAQ (reference sequence). Trimming removed 5 bases from V and 2 bases from J; junction bases left unmatched: 5. This CDR3 is 15 amino acids long. The CDR3 spells CASSDSGDTYNEQFF. The CDR3 coding sequence is TGTGCCAGCAGCGATAGCGGGGACACCTACAATGAGCAGTTCTTC.